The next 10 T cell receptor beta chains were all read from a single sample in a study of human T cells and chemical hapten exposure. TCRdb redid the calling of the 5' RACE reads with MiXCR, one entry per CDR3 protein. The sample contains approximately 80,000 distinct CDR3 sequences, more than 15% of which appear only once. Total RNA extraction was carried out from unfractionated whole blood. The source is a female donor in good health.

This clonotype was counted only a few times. The chain's CDR3 is CSVEDRNRAEFF. For the CDR3, the DNA is TGCAGCGTTGAAGATCGTAACAGGGCGGAGTTCTTC. The rearrangement joins TRBV29-1 to TRBJ2-1, with D possibly matching TRBD1 (6 bases). The V end lost 0 bases, the J end lost 14 bases, and 14 bases lay between the germline ends. Germline assignment: CDR1 SQVTM and CDR2 ANQGSEA. The CDR3 runs to 12 residues.

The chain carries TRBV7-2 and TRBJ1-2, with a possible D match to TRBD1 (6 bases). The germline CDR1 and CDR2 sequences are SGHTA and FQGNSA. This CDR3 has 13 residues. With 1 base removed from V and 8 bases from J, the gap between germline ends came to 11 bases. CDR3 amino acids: CASSLEGVRGYTF. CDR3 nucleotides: TGTGCCAGCAGCTTAGAGGGGGTCAGGGGCTACACCTTC.

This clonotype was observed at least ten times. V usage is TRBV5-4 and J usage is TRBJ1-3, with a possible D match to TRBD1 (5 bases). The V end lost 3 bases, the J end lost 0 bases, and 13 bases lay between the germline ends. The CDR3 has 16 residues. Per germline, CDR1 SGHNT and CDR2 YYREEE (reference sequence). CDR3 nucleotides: TGTGCCAGCAGCTCCGGGGACCGTTTCTCTGGAAACACCATATATTTT. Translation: CASSSGDRFSGNTIYF. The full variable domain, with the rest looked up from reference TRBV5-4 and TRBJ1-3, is ETGVTQSPTHLIKTRGQQVTLRCSSQSGHNTVSWYQQALGQGPQFIFQYYREEENGRGNFPPRFSGLQFPNYSSELNVNALELDDSALYLCASSSGDRFSGNTIYFGEGSWLTVV.

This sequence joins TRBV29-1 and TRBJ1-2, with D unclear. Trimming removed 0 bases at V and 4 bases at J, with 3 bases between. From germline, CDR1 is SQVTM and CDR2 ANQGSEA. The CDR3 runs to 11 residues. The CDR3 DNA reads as TGCAGCGTTGAAGAGGGCTATGGCTACACCTTC. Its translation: CSVEEGYGYTF.

CDR3 residues: CSARARGAGETNPRNQPQHF. In DNA, the CDR3 is TGCAGTGCTAGAGCAAGGGGGGCAGGAGAAACAAACCCTCGCAATCAGCCCCAGCATTTT. The chain combines TRBV20-1 with TRBJ1-5, with D possibly matching TRBD1 (6 bases). V lost 1 base to trimming and J lost 2 bases, with 27 bases between them. The CDR3 is made up of 20 amino acids. In germline, CDR1 is DFQATT, CDR2 SNEGSKA (reference sequence).

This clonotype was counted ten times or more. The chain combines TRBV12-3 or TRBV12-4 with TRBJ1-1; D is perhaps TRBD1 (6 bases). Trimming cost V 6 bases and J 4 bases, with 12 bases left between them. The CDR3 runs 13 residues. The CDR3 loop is CASSSRGITEAFF. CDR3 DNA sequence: TGTGCCAGCAGCTCCAGGGGCATCACTGAAGCTTTCTTT.

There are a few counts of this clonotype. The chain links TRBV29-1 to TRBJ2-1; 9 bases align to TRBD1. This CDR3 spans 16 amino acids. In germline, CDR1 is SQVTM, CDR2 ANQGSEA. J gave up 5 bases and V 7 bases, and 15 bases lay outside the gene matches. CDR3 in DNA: TGCAGCGCCACGAAGAGATGGACAGGGGCGAACAATGAGCAGTTCTTC. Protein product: CSATKRWTGANNEQFF.

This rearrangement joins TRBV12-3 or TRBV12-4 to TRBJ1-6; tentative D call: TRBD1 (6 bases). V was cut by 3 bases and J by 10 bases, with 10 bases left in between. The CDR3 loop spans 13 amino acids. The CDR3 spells CASSLAGASPLHF. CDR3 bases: TGTGCCAGCAGTTTGGCAGGGGCCTCACCCCTCCACTTT.

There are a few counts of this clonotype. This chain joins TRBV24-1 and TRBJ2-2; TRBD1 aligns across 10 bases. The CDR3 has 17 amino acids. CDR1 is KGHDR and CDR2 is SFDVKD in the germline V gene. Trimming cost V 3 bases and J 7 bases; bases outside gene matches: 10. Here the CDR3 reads CATSDAGQGIRIGELFF. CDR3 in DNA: TGTGCCACCAGTGATGCGGGACAGGGGATTAGAATCGGGGAGCTGTTTTTT.

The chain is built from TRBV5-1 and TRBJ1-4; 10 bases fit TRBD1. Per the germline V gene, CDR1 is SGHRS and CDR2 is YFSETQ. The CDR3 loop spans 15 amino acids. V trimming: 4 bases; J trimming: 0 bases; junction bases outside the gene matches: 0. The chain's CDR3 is CASSGTGATNEKLFF. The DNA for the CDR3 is TGCGCCAGCAGCGGGACAGGGGCAACTAATGAAAAACTGTTTTTT.